This T cell receptor (beta chain) derives from a study of Ad26.COV2.S vaccination and SARS-CoV-2 variants. In the study overall: Participants got Ad26.COV2.S intramuscularly, once or twice 56 days apart. Findings and caveats of the study: Recipients of either vaccine or placebo displayed similar breadth of non-spike TCRs. The breadth of spike-specific CD8+ and CD4+ T cell responses after vaccination was reportedly substantial.

With regard to this clone: Its antigen is not identified.

Treatment of the sample: around 19 received Ad26.COV2.S at low or high dose, single or two shots; 5 received placebo; per-sample allocation not given. The study sampled participants on day 63 after the first vaccine or placebo injection. Germline lookup yields CDR1 MDHEN and CDR2 SYDVKM. This CDR3 comprises 13 residues. Deletions cut 2 bases from V and 0 bases from J, with 4 bases between. Assay used: immunoSEQ multiplex PCR; TCRdb lists only in-frame clones, some missing. The sample shows about 500,000 clones, about 89% of them seen only once. The chain carries TRBV28 and TRBJ1-1; D not certain. The sequences come from peripheral blood, collected in a trial of Ad26.COV2.S vaccine versus placebo. This clonotype originated in a person aged 18-65 years who received the Ad26.COV2.S COVID-19 vaccine or a placebo. CDR3 nucleotide sequence: TGTGCCAGCAGTTTAGTCCTGAACACTGAAGCTTTCTTT. Amino acid sequence: CASSLVLNTEAFF. The whole variable domain, remainder taken from reference TRBV28 and TRBJ1-1, is DVKVTQSSRYLVKRTGEKVFLECVQDMDHENMFWYRQDPGLGLRLIYFSYDVKMKEKGDIPEGYSVSREKKERFSLILESASTNQTSMYLCASSLVLNTEAFFGQGTRLTVV.